This section outlines one T cell receptor beta chain sequence together with its context. This sample is drawn from a study of blood T cells in healthy people across ages. Combining a sample-barcoded 5' primer with a J-beta primer mix, a second PCR ran for 7 to 11 cycles. TCRdb ran MiXCR on the 5' RACE reads and lists one entry per CDR3 protein. The table shows about 730,000 distinct CDR3 sequences, with roughly 43% occurring only once. CDR1 MNHEY and CDR2 SVGEGT come from the germline V gene. CDR3 size: 15 residues. With 6 bases removed from V and 0 bases from J, the gap between germline ends came to 11 bases.

The specimen was blood. The gene calls are TRBV6-2 or TRBV6-3 and TRBJ1-4; D might be TRBD1 (5 bases). The source is a woman aged 60-75 years in good health. CDR3 protein: CASSPWTTTNEKLFF. CDR3 bases: TGTGCCAGCAGCCCATGGACAACAACTAATGAAAAACTGTTTTTT.